There are a few counts of the clone carrying this T cell receptor beta chain. No antigen is known for it. The sample originates from a study of CD8 T cells in ankylosing spondylitis. Regarding the study as a whole: It appeared that ankylosing spondylitis blood was characterized by a TCR beta motif of several highly homologous variants. Disease-linked clones were reportedly significantly enriched in matched ankylosing spondylitis synovial fluid.

As the method for making TCR beta libraries, quantitative 5'-RACE with molecular barcodes was used. TCRdb recomputed calls from the 5' RACE reads with MiXCR, one row per CDR3 protein. This table has more than 300,000 distinct CDR3 sequences, roughly 11% appearing once. Germline lookup yields CDR1 SGHKS and CDR2 YYEKEE (reference sequence). This CDR3 is built from 14 residues. Trimming removed 1 base from V and 9 bases from J, with 14 bases in between. The chain links TRBV5-5 to TRBJ1-5, with a tentative D call TRBD1 (5 bases). The receptor's source is a female donor with ankylosing spondylitis or in good health (not recorded which). The sequenced material came from blood, either unsorted or a sorted T cell fraction (not recorded which). Written as DNA, the CDR3 is TGTGCCAGCAGCTTGAACCAGGGTTTATTGCCCCAGCATTTT. Protein sequence: CASSLNQGLLPQHF.